Each of the 9 T cell receptor beta chains below was sequenced from the same sample in a study of blood T cell repertoires in COVID-19. TCRdb's copy holds only in-frame clones and misses some; the assay was immunoSEQ multiplex PCR. This table has approximately 200,000 clones, roughly nine tenths appearing once. The specimen was PBMCs or T cells enriched from blood (not recorded which). The receptors shown here come from a woman younger than 30 in a cohort exposed to, infected with or recovered from COVID-19 (not recorded which).

The gene calls are TRBV27 and TRBJ1-1, with D possibly TRBD1 on 5 matching bases. From germline, CDR1 is MNHEY and CDR2 SMNVEV (reference sequence). The V and J ends lost 7 bases and 5 bases respectively, with 17 bases between them. The CDR3 runs to 14 residues. The CDR3 DNA is TGTGCCAGCAAAACGATGGGGGGGGTGACTGAAGCTTTCTTT. Translated: CASKTMGGVTEAFF.

This clone was found once. The V and J genes are TRBV12-3 or TRBV12-4 and TRBJ1-5; perhaps TRBD1 as D (5 bases). The CDR3 loop spans 13 amino acids. V dropped 6 bases and J dropped 6 bases, with 12 bases sitting between them. CDR3 in amino acids: CASSPREAQPQHF. DNA for the CDR3: TGTGCCAGCAGCCCCAGGGAGGCTCAGCCCCAGCATTTT.

This rearrangement joins TRBV28 to TRBJ2-7; possible D gene TRBD1, 6 bases. Deletions cut 2 bases from V and 5 bases from J, with 16 bases between. CDR1 and CDR2 (germline): MDHEN, SYDVKM. This CDR3 is 15 amino acids long. CDR3 sequence: CASSLISQGSNEQYF. The DNA for the CDR3 is TGTGCCAGCAGTTTAATCTCTCAGGGGAGCAACGAGCAGTACTTC.

This chain connects TRBV2 to TRBJ2-5, with D possibly matching TRBD2 (7 bases). CDR3 length equals 15 residues. The germline gives CDR1 SNHLY, CDR2 FYNNEI. V was shortened by 2 bases and J by 3 bases, with 13 bases between the two germline ends. The CDR3 nucleotides are TGTGCCAGCAGTGAACTGGGAGGGGGGAAAGAGACCCAGTACTTC. Its protein product is CASSELGGGKETQYF.

The J gene is TRBJ2-3, the V gene TRBV5-4; 10 bases match TRBD2. The germline V gene encodes CDR1 SGHNT and CDR2 YYREEE (reference sequence). The CDR3 consists of 16 residues. J was trimmed by 1 base and V by 3 bases; bases with no gene match: 5. CDR3 loop: CASSSSGTSGTDTQYF. The CDR3 DNA reads TGTGCCAGCAGCTCCTCCGGGACTAGCGGCACAGATACGCAGTATTTT.

The V call is TRBV5-1, the J call TRBJ2-1, with D uncertain. This CDR3 is built from 14 residues. Germline V gene lookup returns CDR1 SGHRS and CDR2 YFSETQ. The V gene lost 0 bases and the J gene lost 6 bases, with 10 bases spanning the gap. CDR3 sequence: CASSLGSPLNEQFF. CDR3 DNA sequence: TGCGCCAGCAGCTTGGGTAGCCCCCTCAATGAGCAGTTCTTC.

This chain joins TRBV2 and TRBJ1-2; 7 nucleotides align to TRBD1. The CDR3 contains 14 residues. Germline CDR1 reads SNHLY; CDR2 reads FYNNEI. Germline trimming cut 4 bases from V and 4 bases from J; bases unmatched to any gene: 6. The CDR3 coding sequence is TGTGCCAGCAGTGTAAGACAGGGCTCCTATGGCTACACCTTC. This encodes CASSVRQGSYGYTF.

CDR3 in DNA: TGTGCCAGCAGATACGGGAGGGTGGGCTATGGCTACACCTTC. Translated, it gives CASRYGRVGYGYTF. This chain uses TRBV6-5 with TRBJ1-2, with D unclear. Germline V gene data show CDR1 as MNHEY and CDR2 as SVGAGI. The CDR3 has 14 residues. V dropped 6 bases and J dropped 4 bases, with 15 bases sitting between them.

This chain uses TRBV28 with TRBJ1-2; 7 nucleotides align to TRBD1. The CDR3 covers 12 residues. Looked up from germline, CDR1 is MDHEN and CDR2 is SYDVKM. J gave up 14 bases and V 4 bases, and 10 bases lay outside the gene matches. In nucleotides, the CDR3 is TGTGCCAGCAGTTCTAAGGGCAGGGGGGAGACCTTC. This sequence encodes CASSSKGRGETF.